These 15 T cell receptor beta chains originate from one sample sequenced in a study of T cells after yellow fever vaccination. TCRdb re-called the 5' RACE reads through MiXCR, storing one row per CDR3 protein. Of hundreds of thousands of distinct CDR3 sequences listed, about 12% are singletons. Sequenced here: PBMCs, sampled on the day of the yellow fever booster vaccination. The receptors come from a man aged 25 to 40 who received the YFV17D yellow fever vaccine.

This clonotype appeared a few times. The chain employs TRBV11-2 and TRBJ1-5; D uncertain. Germline CDR1 and CDR2: SGHAT and FQNNGV. This CDR3 has 13 amino acids. The germline V and J ends were trimmed by 5 bases and 5 bases, with 10 bases remaining between them. The CDR3 DNA reads TGTGCCAGCAGCCCTTTCGGCGATCAGCCCCAGCATTTT. Protein: CASSPFGDQPQHF.

Only a few counts were recorded for this clonotype. The chain recombines TRBV20-1 with TRBJ2-6; D is undetermined. Trimming took 7 bases from V and 2 from J, leaving 9 bases between them. There are 13 residues in the CDR3. Germline CDR1 and CDR2: DFQATT and SNEGSKA (reference sequence). The CDR3 nucleotides read TGCAGTGTCCCAAGTCCTGGGGCCAACGTCCTGACTTTC. It yields the protein CSVPSPGANVLTF.

The chain is built from TRBV20-1 and TRBJ2-5; unclear D gene. The CDR3 consists of 15 residues. Trimming left V 0 bases short and J 6 bases short, with 17 bases between. Germline lookup yields CDR1 DFQATT and CDR2 SNEGSKA (reference sequence). CDR3 sequence: CSARDPASVRQTQYF. The CDR3 region has the DNA TGCAGTGCTAGAGACCCGGCCTCAGTTCGGCAGACCCAGTACTTC.

This sequence joins TRBV6-5 and TRBJ2-7, with 8 bases matching TRBD1. The CDR3 contains 18 residues. Trimming cost V 3 bases and J 1 base; bases outside gene matches: 14. The germline gives CDR1 MNHEY, CDR2 SVGAGI. The CDR3 DNA follows: TGTGCCAGCAGTTATGCATTGGGACAGGCGGCCCAGTCCTACGAGCAGTACTTC. Translation gives CASSYALGQAAQSYEQYF.

The J gene is TRBJ2-7, the V gene TRBV29-1; D possibly matches TRBD1 or TRBD2 (6 bases each). CDR3 size: 11 residues. V shed 5 bases and J shed 7 bases, with 12 bases lying between them. CDR1 is SQVTM and CDR2 is ANQGSEA in the germline V gene. The CDR3: CSVRRGGEQYF. The CDR3 DNA reads as TGCAGCGTTCGTCGAGGGGGGGAGCAGTACTTC.

Only a few counts were recorded for this clonotype. V and J are TRBV19 and TRBJ2-7, with TRBD1 identical over 9 bases. V was clipped by 7 bases and J by 4 bases; unmatched bases: 8. Germline loops: CDR1 LNHDA, CDR2 SQIVND (reference sequence). The CDR3 is 14 residues long. The CDR3, as DNA: TGTGCCAGTACCTCCGAGACAGGGGGTTACGAGCAGTACTTC. Encoded protein: CASTSETGGYEQYF.

This clonotype has more than one count but fewer than ten. The rearrangement joins TRBV10-1 to TRBJ2-1; 11 bases map to TRBD2. The CDR3 spans 16 residues. Germline loops: CDR1 WNHNN, CDR2 SYGVQD (reference sequence). J gave up 7 bases and V 0 bases, and 5 bases lay outside the gene matches. CDR3 in DNA: TGCGCCAGCAGTGAGTCCGTAGCGGGAGGGTTAAATGAGCAGTTCTTC. It translates to CASSESVAGGLNEQFF.

This sequence joins TRBV20-1 and TRBJ2-4; the match to TRBD2 covers 8 bases. J was trimmed by 1 base and V by 6 bases; bases with no gene match: 5. Germline V gene lookup returns CDR1 DFQATT and CDR2 SNEGSKA (reference sequence). CDR3 length: 14 residues. The CDR3 protein is CSATSGSAKNIQYF. CDR3 nucleotides: TGCAGTGCCACAAGCGGGAGCGCCAAAAACATTCAGTACTTC.

This clonotype has more than one count but fewer than ten. The chain employs TRBV12-3 or TRBV12-4 and TRBJ2-7; a weak D match, TRBD1 (7 bases). The CDR3 is 14 amino acids. V lost 6 bases and J 5 bases, leaving 17 bases between the germline ends. CDR3 DNA: TGTGCCAGCAGCGGGGGACAGTCGTTCCACGAGCAGTACTTC. Its protein product is CASSGGQSFHEQYF.

This sequence joins TRBV12-3 or TRBV12-4 and TRBJ2-2; 8 nucleotides align to TRBD2. The J segment lost 0 bases and the V segment lost 6 bases, leaving 9 bases of the junction unmatched. The CDR3 spans 17 residues. The DNA for the CDR3 is TGTGCCAGCAGAGCTCGCACGGGAGGGCCGAACACCGGGGAGCTGTTTTTT. It yields the protein CASRARTGGPNTGELFF.

This clonotype was recorded at least ten times. The chain carries TRBV7-8 and TRBJ1-5, with D possibly matching TRBD1 (6 bases). This CDR3 has 14 amino acids. The germline V and J ends were trimmed by 3 bases and 1 base, with 7 bases remaining between them. Looked up from germline, CDR1 is SGHVS and CDR2 is FQNEAQ. The CDR3 reads CASSFDRSNQPQHF. The CDR3 nucleotides are TGTGCCAGCAGCTTTGACAGGAGCAATCAGCCCCAGCATTTT. The whole variable domain, filled in from reference TRBV7-8 and TRBJ1-5, reads GAGVSQSPRYKVAKRGQDVALRCDPISGHVSLFWYQQALGQGPEFLTYFQNEAQLDKSGLPSDRFFAERPEGSVSTLKIQRTQQEDSAVYLCASSFDRSNQPQHFGDGTRLSIL.

Details on this clonotype: Relative to the germline gene, one junction end is altered; a read error may explain this. This chain uses TRBV20-1 with TRBJ2-2; the match to TRBD2 covers 13 bases. The CDR3 contains 15 residues. The germline gives CDR1 DFQATT, CDR2 SNEGSKA (reference sequence). This CDR3 is CSASGTSGTNGELFF. The DNA for the CDR3 is TGCAGTGCTTCCGGGACTAGCGGGACTAACGGGGAGCTGTTCTTT.

In its sample, this clonotype was seen a few times. The chain joins TRBV7-9 to TRBJ2-1; the D gene is possibly TRBD1 (5 bases). This CDR3 has 14 residues. Trimming cost V 7 bases and J 3 bases, with 13 bases left between them. The germline CDR1 and CDR2 sequences are SEHNR and FQNEAQ (reference sequence). CDR3 nucleotide sequence: TGTGCCAGCACCAAAGGGGATGACTACAATGAGCAGTTCTTC. It specifies CASTKGDDYNEQFF.

On this clonotype: A read error may account for a junction end that differs from germline. The chain is built from TRBV5-8 and TRBJ2-5; 7 bases agree with TRBD1. This CDR3 region has 14 residues. Germline V gene sequence: CDR1 SGHTS, CDR2 YDEGEE. For the CDR3, the DNA is TGTGCCAGCAGCTTGCTGACAGGGCGAGAGACCCGGTACTTC. Translating it yields CASSLLTGRETRYF.

The sample holds a few counts of this clonotype. The genes are TRBV7-2 and TRBJ2-4; 12 bases match TRBD1. J lost 6 bases, V lost 5 bases, and 11 bases had no gene match. CDR3 length equals 17 residues. CDR1 SGHTA and CDR2 FQGNSA come from the germline V gene. The CDR3 DNA reads TGTGCCAGCAGCCCTCGGGGGACAGGGGGCGAGATAAACATTCAGTACTTC. Translation gives CASSPRGTGGEINIQYF.